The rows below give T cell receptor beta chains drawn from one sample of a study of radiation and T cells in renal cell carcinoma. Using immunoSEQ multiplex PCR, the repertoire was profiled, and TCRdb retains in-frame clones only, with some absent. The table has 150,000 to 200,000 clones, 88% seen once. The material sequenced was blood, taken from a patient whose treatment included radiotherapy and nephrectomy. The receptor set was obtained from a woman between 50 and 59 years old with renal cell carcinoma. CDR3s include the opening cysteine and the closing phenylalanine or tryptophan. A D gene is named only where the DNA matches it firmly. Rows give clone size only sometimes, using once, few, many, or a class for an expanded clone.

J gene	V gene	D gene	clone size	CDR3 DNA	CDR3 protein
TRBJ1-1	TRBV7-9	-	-	TGTGCCAGCAGCTCTGGACAGCGTGAAGCTTTCTTT	CASSSGQREAFF
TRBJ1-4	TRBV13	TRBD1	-	TGTGCCAGCAGCCTGGACAGGGGGCGTGAAAAACTGTTTTTT	CASSLDRGREKLFF
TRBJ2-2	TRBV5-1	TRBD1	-	TGCGCCAGCAGCTTAAGACAGGGGACCGGGGAGCTGTTTTTT	CASSLRQGTGELFF
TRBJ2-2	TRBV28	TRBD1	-	TGTGCCAGCAGTTTCATACAGGGGTACGGGGAGCTGTTTTTT	CASSFIQGYGELFF
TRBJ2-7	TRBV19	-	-	TGTGCCAGTAGTGTGGGGTTACCCTACGAGCAGTACTTC	CASSVGLPYEQYF
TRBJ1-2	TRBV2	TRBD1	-	TGTGCCAGCAGTGAAGCGCGGACAGGGGGGAGTTATGGCTACACCTTC	CASSEARTGGSYGYTF
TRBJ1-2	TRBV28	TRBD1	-	TGTGCCAGCAGCCCGGACAGGTCGAGAGACTATGGCTACACCTTC	CASSPDRSRDYGYTF
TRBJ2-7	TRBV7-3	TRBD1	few	TGTGCCAGCAGCTTAGGGACAGGGATCCTGAACGAGCAGTACTTC	CASSLGTGILNEQYF
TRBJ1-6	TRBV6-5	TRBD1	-	TGTGCCAGCAGTCCGACAGGGTTCGGCGGTTCACCCCTCCACTTT	CASSPTGFGGSPLHF
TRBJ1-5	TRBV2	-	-	TGTGCCAGCTTATCTGTAGGGGGAGCGAATCAGCCCCAGCATTTT	CASLSVGGANQPQHF
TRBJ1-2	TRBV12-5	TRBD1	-	TGTGCTAGTGGTTCAAGGACAGGACGCGGCTACACCTTC	CASGSRTGRGYTF
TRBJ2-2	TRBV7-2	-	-	TGTGCCAGCAGCTCTGACTGGGGCACCGGGGAGCTGTTTTTT	CASSSDWGTGELFF
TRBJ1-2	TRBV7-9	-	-	TGTGCCAGCAGCTTAGCGGCAGGTTATGGCTACACCTTC	CASSLAAGYGYTF
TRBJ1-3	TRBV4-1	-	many	TGCGCCAGCAGCCATGTGGACAGTTCTGGAAACACCATATATTTT	CASSHVDSSGNTIYF
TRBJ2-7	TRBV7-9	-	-	TGTGCCAGCAGCTTGTTGGCAGGGGGGTACGAGCAGTACTTC	CASSLLAGGYEQYF
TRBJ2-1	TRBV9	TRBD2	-	TGTGCCAGCAGCGTTGCACTAGCGGGGGGGAGTATAAATGAGCAGTTCTTC	CASSVALAGGSINEQFF
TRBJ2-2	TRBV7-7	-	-	TGTGCTAGCAGCTTATCAGGGTCCACCGGGGAGCTGTTTTTT	CASSLSGSTGELFF
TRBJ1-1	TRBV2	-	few	TGTGCCAGCAGTGCGGACAGTTTGAGTTGGGACACTGAAGCTTTCTTT	CASSADSLSWDTEAFF
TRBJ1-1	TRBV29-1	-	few	TGCAGCGTTGGACGGAGGGCAGTGAACACTGAAGCTTTCTTT	CSVGRRAVNTEAFF
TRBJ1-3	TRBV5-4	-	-	TGTGCCAGCAGCTTGGTGGGGCACGGAAACACCATATATTTT	CASSLVGHGNTIYF
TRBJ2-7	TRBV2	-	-	TGTGCCAGCAGCCTTTCTATCTCCTACGAGCAGTACTTC	CASSLSISYEQYF
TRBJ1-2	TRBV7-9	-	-	TGTGCCAGCAGCTTAGTGGGGGGAGAGACCTTC	CASSLVGGETF
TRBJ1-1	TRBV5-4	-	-	TGTGCCAGCAGCTCCCCACAGGGACCTAACACTGAAGCTTTCTTT	CASSSPQGPNTEAFF